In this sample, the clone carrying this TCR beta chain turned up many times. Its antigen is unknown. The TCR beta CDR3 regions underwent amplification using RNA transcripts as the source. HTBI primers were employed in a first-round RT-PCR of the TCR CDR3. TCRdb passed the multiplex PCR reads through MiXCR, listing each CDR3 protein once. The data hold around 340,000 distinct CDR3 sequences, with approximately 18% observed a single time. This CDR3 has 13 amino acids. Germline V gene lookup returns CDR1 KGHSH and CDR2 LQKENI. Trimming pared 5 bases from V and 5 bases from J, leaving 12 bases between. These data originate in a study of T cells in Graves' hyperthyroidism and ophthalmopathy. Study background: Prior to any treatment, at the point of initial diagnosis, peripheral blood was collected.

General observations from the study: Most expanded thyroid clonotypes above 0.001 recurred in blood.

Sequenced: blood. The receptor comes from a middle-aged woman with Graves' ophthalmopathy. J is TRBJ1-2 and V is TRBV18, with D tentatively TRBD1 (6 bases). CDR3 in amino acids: CASSSGQSYGYTF. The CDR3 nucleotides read TGTGCCAGCTCATCCGGACAGTCTTATGGCTACACCTTC. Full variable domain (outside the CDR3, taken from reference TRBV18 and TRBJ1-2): NAGVMQNPRHLVRRRGQEARLRCSPMKGHSHVYWYRQLPEEGLKFMVYLQKENIIDESGMPKERFSAEFPKEGPSILRIQQVVRGDSAAYFCASSSGQSYGYTFGSGTRLTVV.